A selection of T cell receptor beta chains follows, all from one sample in a study of T cell responses to AZD1222 COVID-19 vaccine. The table came from immunoSEQ multiplex PCR; TCRdb's copy has only in-frame clones and leaves some out. This table has 90,000 to 130,000 clones, around 90% appearing once. This sample comprised peripheral blood, obtained on day 0 of AZD1222 vaccination. The receptors were gathered from an adult in good health. CDR3s include the opening cysteine and the closing phenylalanine or tryptophan. Each record gives: J gene, clone size, V gene, D gene, CDR3 DNA, CDR3 protein. D genes are given only for firm matches. Some rows mark clone size as missing; the rest say once, few, many or name a class of expanded clone.

TRBJ2-3,.,TRBV10-3,.,TGTGCCATCAGTGAGGGAAGGGGCCCAGATACGCAGTATTTT,CAISEGRGPDTQYF
TRBJ1-4,.,TRBV6-5,.,TGTGCCAGCAGGGGTAGGGGTAATGAAAAACTGTTTTTT,CASRGRGNEKLFF
TRBJ2-1,.,TRBV11-2,.,TGTGCCAGCAGCTTAGGTTCGCGGGAGCAGTTCTTC,CASSLGSREQFF
TRBJ1-2,.,TRBV3-1/TRBV3-2,TRBD1,TGTGCCAGCAGCCAAAGTACAGGGGGCTTTGGCTACACCTTC,CASSQSTGGFGYTF
TRBJ1-1,few,TRBV7-2,.,TGTGCCAGCAGCTTCGGTTGGGGAAGAAACACTGAAGCTTTCTTT,CASSFGWGRNTEAFF
TRBJ1-5,.,TRBV27,TRBD1,TGTGCCAGCAGCCCAGGACAGGGCGGCAATCAGCCCCAGCATTTT,CASSPGQGGNQPQHF
TRBJ1-5,.,TRBV2,.,TGTGCCAGCAGTGAAGAAAGGGGATACCAGCCCCAGCATTTT,CASSEERGYQPQHF
TRBJ1-3,.,TRBV9,.,TGTGCCAGCAGCAACCGAGGCTCCTCTGGAAACACCATATATTTT,CASSNRGSSGNTIYF
TRBJ1-2,.,TRBV28,TRBD1,TGTGCCATCACCAGGGGGCCGGGTGGCTACACCTTC,CAITRGPGGYTF
TRBJ2-5,.,TRBV19,TRBD1,TGTGCCAGTAGTACAGGGACAGGAACCCAAGAGACCCAGTACTTC,CASSTGTGTQETQYF
TRBJ1-3,.,TRBV21-1,.,TGTGCCAGCCCAATGGGGTTTTGCCCTGGAAACACCATATATTTT,CASPMGFCPGNTIYF
TRBJ1-1,.,TRBV11-2,.,TGTGCCAGCAGCTTAGGCAGGGGGAACACTGAAGCTTTCTTT,CASSLGRGNTEAFF
TRBJ1-4,.,TRBV30,.,TGTGCCTCAAACCCCCGGGGGAGTGCAACTAATGAAAAACTGTTTTTT,CASNPRGSATNEKLFF
TRBJ2-7,.,TRBV3-1/TRBV3-2,.,TGTGCCAGCAGCCAAGGACTAGTTTCCGGCGAGCAGTACTTC,CASSQGLVSGEQYF
TRBJ1-5,.,TRBV18,TRBD1,TGTGCCAGCTCACTAAACATGCCGGGACAGGGAACTAATGAGCCCCAGCATTTT,CASSLNMPGQGTNEPQHF
TRBJ1-4,.,TRBV19,.,TGTGCCAGTAGTGGACAGACTAATGAAAAACTGTTTTTT,CASSGQTNEKLFF
TRBJ2-3,.,TRBV5-1,TRBD2,TGCGCCAGCAGCCCAGTCGTGGCGGGGGGTACAGATACGCAGTATTTT,CASSPVVAGGTDTQYF